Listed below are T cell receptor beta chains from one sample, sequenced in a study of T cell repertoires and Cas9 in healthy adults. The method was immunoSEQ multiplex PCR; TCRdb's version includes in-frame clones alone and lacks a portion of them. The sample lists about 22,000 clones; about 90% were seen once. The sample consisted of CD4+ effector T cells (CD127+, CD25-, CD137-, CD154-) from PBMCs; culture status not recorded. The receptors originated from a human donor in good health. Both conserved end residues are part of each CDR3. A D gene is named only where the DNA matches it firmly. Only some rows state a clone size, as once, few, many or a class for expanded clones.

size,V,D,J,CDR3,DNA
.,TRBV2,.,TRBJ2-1,CASSETWENKFF,TGTGCCAGCAGTGAAACGTGGGAGAATAAGTTCTTC
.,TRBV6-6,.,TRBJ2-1,CASSSDLNNEQFF,TGTGCCAGCAGTTCGGACTTAAACAATGAGCAGTTCTTC
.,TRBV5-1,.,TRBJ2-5,CASSEGPTQETQYF,TGCGCCAGCAGCGAGGGGCCGACTCAAGAGACCCAGTACTTC
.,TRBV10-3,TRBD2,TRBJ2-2,CAISERTSGNTGELFF,TGTGCCATCAGTGAGAGGACTAGCGGGAACACCGGGGAGCTGTTTTTT
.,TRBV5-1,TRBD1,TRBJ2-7,CASSPDRDEQYF,TGCGCCAGCAGCCCGGACAGGGACGAGCAGTACTTC
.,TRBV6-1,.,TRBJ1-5,CASSEGQGNQPQHF,TGTGCCAGCAGTGAAGGACAGGGCAATCAGCCCCAGCATTTT
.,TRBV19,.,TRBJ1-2,CASRKVGTKVHGYTF,TGTGCCAGTAGGAAGGTGGGGACAAAGGTGCACGGCTACACCTTC
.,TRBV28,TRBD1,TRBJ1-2,CASRGQFAPNYGYTF,TGTGCCAGCAGGGGACAGTTCGCCCCTAACTATGGCTACACCTTC
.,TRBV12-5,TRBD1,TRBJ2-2,CASGLAGTGGTGELFF,TGTGCTAGTGGTTTGGCCGGGACAGGGGGAACCGGGGAGCTGTTTTTT
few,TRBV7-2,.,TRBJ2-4,CASSPATGSKNIQYF,TGTGCCAGCAGCCCCGCGACGGGTTCCAAAAACATTCAGTACTTC
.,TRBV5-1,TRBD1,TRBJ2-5,CASSMGQGEETQYF,TGCGCCAGCAGCATGGGACAGGGAGAAGAGACCCAGTACTTC
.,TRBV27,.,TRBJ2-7,CASSVRTDSYEQYF,TGTGCCAGCAGCGTGAGGACGGACTCCTACGAGCAGTACTTC
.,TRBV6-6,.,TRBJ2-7,CASTPSGGYEQYF,TGTGCCAGCACCCCTTCCGGGGGCTACGAGCAGTACTTC
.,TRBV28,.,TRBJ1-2,CASSLQVSGGYTF,TGTGCCAGCAGTTTACAGGTCTCGGGAGGCTACACCTTC
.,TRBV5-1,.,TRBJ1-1,CASRVGGENTEAFF,TGCGCCAGCAGAGTTGGGGGAGAGAACACTGAAGCTTTCTTT
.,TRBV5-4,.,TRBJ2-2,CASSLSGNTGELFF,TGTGCCAGCAGCTTGTCGGGGAACACCGGGGAGCTGTTTTTT
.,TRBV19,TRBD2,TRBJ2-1,CASSITGGYNEQFF,TGTGCCAGTAGTATAACGGGGGGATACAATGAGCAGTTCTTC
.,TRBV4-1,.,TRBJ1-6,CASSRVGVNSPLHF,TGCGCCAGCAGCCGGGTGGGAGTAAATTCACCCCTCCACTTT
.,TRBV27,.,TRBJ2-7,CASRTAAYEQYF,TGTGCCAGCAGAACTGCTGCCTACGAGCAGTACTTC
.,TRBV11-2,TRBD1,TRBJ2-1,CASSSGQGAYNEQFF,TGTGCCAGCAGCTCGGGACAGGGGGCCTACAATGAGCAGTTCTTC
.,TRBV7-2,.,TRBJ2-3,CASSLGPASDTQYF,TGTGCCAGCAGCCTAGGACCAGCGTCCGATACGCAGTATTTT
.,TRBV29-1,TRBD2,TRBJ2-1,CSVRLAGAVNEQFF,TGCAGCGTACGACTAGCGGGAGCGGTCAATGAGCAGTTCTTC
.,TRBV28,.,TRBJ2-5,CASSLGRGGETQYF,TGTGCCAGCAGTTTAGGCAGGGGGGGAGAGACCCAGTACTTC
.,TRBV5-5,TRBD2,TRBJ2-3,CASRIIGGGAADTQYF,TGTGCCAGCAGGATCATTGGCGGGGGGGCCGCAGATACGCAGTATTTT
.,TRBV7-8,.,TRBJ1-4,CASSLASRRDTGALREKLFF,TGTGCCAGCAGCTTAGCCTCTCGGCGGGACACCGGCGCACTAAGGGAAAAACTGTTTTTT
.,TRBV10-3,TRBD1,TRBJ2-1,CAIRPGQGWINEQFF,TGTGCCATCAGACCGGGACAGGGGTGGATCAATGAGCAGTTCTTC
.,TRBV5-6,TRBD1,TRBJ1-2,CASSLDRGPGYTF,TGTGCCAGCAGCCTCGACAGGGGCCCTGGCTACACCTTC
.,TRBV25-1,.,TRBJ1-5,CASSGTYSNQPQHF,TGTGCCAGCAGTGGAACCTATAGCAATCAGCCCCAGCATTTT
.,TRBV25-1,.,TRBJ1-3,CASSVWSGSSGNTIYF,TGTGCCAGCTCAGTCTGGTCCGGGAGCTCTGGAAACACCATATATTTT
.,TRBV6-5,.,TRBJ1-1,CASYEGNEAFF,TGTGCCAGTTACGAGGGAAATGAAGCTTTCTTT
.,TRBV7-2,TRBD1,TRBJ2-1,CASSAGTGVRGQFF,TGTGCCAGCAGCGCCGGGACAGGGGTTCGCGGGCAGTTCTTC
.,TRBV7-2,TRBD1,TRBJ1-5,CASSRTGGSQPQHF,TGTGCCAGCAGCAGAACAGGGGGCAGTCAGCCCCAGCATTTT
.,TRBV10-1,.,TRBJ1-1,CASSESVGWPGTEAFF,TGCGCCAGCAGTGAGTCGGTGGGGTGGCCAGGGACTGAAGCTTTCTTT
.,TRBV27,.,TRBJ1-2,CASSFPLGAGYTF,TGTGCCAGCAGTTTCCCTCTAGGAGCCGGCTACACCTTC
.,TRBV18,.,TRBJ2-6,CASSLLPLSALSGANVLTF,TGTGCCAGCTCTCTCCTACCACTCTCAGCGCTCTCTGGGGCCAACGTCCTGACTTTC
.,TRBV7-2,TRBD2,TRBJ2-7,CASSPGLAGGREQYF,TGTGCCAGCAGCCCGGGACTAGCGGGAGGGCGTGAGCAGTACTTC
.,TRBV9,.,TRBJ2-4,CASSVGEDSIQYF,TGTGCCAGCAGCGTAGGGGAAGATTCCATTCAGTACTTC
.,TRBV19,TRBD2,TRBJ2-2,CASSDGTSGRAGELFF,TGTGCCAGTAGTGACGGGACTAGCGGGAGAGCCGGGGAGCTGTTTTTT
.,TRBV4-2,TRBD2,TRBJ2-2,CASSQESGTSVRAGELFF,TGTGCCAGCAGCCAAGAGTCCGGGACTAGCGTTAGGGCCGGGGAGCTGTTTTTT
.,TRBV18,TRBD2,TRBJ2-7,CASSRGLANEQYF,TGTGCCAGCTCACGGGGACTAGCGAACGAGCAGTACTTC
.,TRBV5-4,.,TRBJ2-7,CASSLEGRSYEQYF,TGTGCCAGCAGCTTGGAGGGTAGGTCCTACGAGCAGTACTTC
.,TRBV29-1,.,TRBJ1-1,CSVVQGKNTEAFF,TGCAGCGTTGTTCAGGGTAAGAACACTGAAGCTTTCTTT
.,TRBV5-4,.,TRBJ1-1,CASSAVSGLSTEAFF,TGTGCCAGCAGCGCTGTCAGTGGATTAAGCACTGAAGCTTTCTTT
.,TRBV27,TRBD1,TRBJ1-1,CASSLQGANTEAFF,TGTGCCAGCAGTTTACAGGGGGCGAACACTGAAGCTTTCTTT
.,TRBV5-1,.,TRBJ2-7,CASSYGSTYEQYF,TGCGCCAGCAGCTACGGGTCGACCTACGAGCAGTACTTC
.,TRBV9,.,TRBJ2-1,CASSVGLPGQNDLGFF,TGTGCCAGCAGCGTAGGACTCCCCGGACAGAATGACCTTGGGTTCTTC
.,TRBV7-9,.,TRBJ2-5,CASSLGQGQETQYF,TGTGCCAGCAGCTTAGGTCAGGGACAAGAGACCCAGTACTTC
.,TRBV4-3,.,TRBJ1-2,CASSQVARGSNYGYTF,TGCGCCAGCAGCCAAGTGGCACGGGGCTCTAACTATGGCTACACCTTC
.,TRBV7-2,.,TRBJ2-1,CASSSTVNPGGGPFF,TGTGCCAGCAGCTCCACCGTAAATCCCGGCGGCGGGCCGTTCTTC
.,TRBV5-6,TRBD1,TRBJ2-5,CASSRSGQGGETQYF,TGTGCCAGCAGCAGATCCGGACAGGGCGGAGAGACCCAGTACTTC
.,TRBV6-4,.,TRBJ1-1,CASSSSPGNTEAFF,TGTGCCAGCAGTTCATCCCCCGGGAACACTGAAGCTTTCTTT
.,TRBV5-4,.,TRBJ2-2,CASSSRQTNTGELFF,TGTGCCAGCAGCTCGCGACAGACGAACACCGGGGAGCTGTTTTTT